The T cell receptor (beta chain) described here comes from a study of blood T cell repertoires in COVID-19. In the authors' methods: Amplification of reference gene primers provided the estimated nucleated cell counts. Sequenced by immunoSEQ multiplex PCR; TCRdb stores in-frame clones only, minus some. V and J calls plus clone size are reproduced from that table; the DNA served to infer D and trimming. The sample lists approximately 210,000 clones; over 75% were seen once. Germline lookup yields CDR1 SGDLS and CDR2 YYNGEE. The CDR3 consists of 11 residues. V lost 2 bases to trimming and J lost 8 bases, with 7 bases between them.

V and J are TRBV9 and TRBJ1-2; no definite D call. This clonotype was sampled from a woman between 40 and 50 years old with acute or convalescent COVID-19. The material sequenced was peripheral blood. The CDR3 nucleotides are TGTGCCAGCAGCGTCGGGTACGGCTACACCTTC. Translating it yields CASSVGYGYTF.